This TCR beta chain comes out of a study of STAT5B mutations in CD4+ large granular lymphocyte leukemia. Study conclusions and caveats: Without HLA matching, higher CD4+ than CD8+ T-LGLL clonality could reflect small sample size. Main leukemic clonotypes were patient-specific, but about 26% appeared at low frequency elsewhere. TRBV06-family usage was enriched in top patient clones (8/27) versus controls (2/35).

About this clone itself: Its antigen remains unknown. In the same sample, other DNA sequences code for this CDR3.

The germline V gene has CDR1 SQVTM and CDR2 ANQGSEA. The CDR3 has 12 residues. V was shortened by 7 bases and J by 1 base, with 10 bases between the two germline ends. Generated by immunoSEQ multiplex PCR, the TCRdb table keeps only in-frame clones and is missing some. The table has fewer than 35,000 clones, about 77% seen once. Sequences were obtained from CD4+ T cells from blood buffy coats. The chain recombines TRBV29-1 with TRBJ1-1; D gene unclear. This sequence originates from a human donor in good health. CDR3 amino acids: CSARTGNTEAFF. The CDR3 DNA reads TGCAGCGCTCGGACGGGGAACACTGAAGCTTTCTTT.